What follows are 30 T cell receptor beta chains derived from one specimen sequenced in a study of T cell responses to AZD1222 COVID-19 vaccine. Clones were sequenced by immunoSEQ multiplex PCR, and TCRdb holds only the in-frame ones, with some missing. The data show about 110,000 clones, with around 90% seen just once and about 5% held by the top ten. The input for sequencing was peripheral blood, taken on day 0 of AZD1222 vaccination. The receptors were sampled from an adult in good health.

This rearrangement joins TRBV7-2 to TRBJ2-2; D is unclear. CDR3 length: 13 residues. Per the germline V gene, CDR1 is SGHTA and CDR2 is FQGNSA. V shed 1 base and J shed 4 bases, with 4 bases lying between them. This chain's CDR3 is CASSLDPTGELFF. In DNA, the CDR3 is TGTGCCAGCAGCTTAGATCCCACCGGGGAGCTGTTTTTT.

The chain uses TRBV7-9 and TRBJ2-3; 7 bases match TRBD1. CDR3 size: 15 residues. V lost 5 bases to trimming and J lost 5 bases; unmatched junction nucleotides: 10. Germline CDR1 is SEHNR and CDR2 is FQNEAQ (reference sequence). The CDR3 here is CASSLDREGKDTQYF. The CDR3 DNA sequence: TGTGCCAGCAGCCTCGACAGGGAAGGGAAAGATACGCAGTATTTT.

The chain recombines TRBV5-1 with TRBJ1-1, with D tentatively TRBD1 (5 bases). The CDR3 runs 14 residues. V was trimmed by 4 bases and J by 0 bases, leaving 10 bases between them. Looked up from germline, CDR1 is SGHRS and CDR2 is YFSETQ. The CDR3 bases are TGCGCCAGCAGCGTAGGGGTAATGAACACTGAAGCTTTCTTT. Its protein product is CASSVGVMNTEAFF.

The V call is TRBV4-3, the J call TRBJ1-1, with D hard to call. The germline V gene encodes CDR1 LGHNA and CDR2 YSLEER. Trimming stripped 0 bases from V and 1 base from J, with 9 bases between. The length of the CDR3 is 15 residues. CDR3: CASSQDPTENTEAFF. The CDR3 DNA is TGCGCCAGCAGCCAAGATCCCACAGAGAACACTGAAGCTTTCTTT.

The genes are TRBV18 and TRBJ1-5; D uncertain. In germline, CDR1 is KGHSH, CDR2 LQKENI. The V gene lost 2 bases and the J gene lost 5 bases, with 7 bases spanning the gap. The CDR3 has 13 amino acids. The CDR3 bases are TGTGCCAGCTCACCAGGCGAAGATCAGCCCCAGCATTTT. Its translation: CASSPGEDQPQHF.

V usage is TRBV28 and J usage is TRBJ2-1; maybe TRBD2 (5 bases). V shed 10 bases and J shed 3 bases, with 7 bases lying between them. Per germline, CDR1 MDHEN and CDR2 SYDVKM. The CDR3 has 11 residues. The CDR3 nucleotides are TGTGCCACCGGGGACTACAATGAGCAGTTCTTC. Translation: CATGDYNEQFF.

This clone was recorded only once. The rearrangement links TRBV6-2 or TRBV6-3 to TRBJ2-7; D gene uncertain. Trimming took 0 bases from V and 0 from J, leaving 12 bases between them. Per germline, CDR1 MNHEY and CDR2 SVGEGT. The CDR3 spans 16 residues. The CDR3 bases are TGTGCCAGCAGTTACTCGAGATGGAGAGGCTCCTACGAGCAGTACTTC. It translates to CASSYSRWRGSYEQYF.

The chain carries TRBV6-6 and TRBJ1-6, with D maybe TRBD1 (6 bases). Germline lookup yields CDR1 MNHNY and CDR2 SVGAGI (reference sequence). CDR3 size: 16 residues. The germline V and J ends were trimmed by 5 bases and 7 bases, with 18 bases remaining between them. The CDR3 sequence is CASSRLRTGANSPLHF. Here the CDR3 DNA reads TGTGCCAGCAGTCGCCTGCGGACGGGGGCGAATTCACCCCTCCACTTT.

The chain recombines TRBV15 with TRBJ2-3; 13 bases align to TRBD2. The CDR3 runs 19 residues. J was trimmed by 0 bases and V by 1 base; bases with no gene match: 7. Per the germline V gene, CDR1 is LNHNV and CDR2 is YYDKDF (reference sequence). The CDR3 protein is CATSRALGLAGTSTDTQYF. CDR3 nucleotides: TGTGCCACCAGCAGAGCATTGGGACTAGCGGGAACTAGCACAGATACGCAGTATTTT. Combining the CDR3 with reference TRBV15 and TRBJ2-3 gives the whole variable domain DAMVIQNPRYQVTQFGKPVTLSCSQTLNHNVMYWYQQKSSQAPKLLFHYYDKDFNNEADTPDNFQSRRPNTSFCFLDIRSPGLGDTAMYLCATSRALGLAGTSTDTQYFGPGTRLTVL.

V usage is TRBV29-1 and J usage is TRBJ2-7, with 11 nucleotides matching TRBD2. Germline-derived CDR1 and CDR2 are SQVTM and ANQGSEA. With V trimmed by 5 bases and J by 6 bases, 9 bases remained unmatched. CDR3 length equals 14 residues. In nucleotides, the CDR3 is TGCAGCGTTAGGCCCCTAGCGGGAGGAGGCGAGCAGTACTTC. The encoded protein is CSVRPLAGGGEQYF.

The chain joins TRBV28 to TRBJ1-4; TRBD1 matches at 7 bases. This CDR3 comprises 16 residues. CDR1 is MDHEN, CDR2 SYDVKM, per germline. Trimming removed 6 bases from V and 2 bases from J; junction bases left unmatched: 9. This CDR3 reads CASSRDSGATNEKLFF. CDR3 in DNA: TGTGCCAGCAGCCGGGACAGCGGCGCGACTAATGAAAAACTGTTTTTT.

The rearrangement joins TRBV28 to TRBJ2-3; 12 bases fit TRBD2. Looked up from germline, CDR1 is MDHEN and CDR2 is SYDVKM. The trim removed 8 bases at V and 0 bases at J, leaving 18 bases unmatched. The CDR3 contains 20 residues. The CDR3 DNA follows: TGTGCCAGCCGTTCGCGAGCTAGCGGGGGGGGAGATTTTAGCACAGATACGCAGTATTTT. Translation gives CASRSRASGGGDFSTDTQYF.

The chain's CDR3 is CASSLGSVRYEQYF. In DNA, the CDR3 is TGTGCCAGCAGCTTAGGCTCTGTTCGCTACGAGCAGTACTTC. V gene TRBV7-2 combines with J gene TRBJ2-7; D unclear. V was clipped by 1 base and J by 3 bases, with 10 bases between them. The CDR3 has 14 amino acids. Germline V gene lookup returns CDR1 SGHTA and CDR2 FQGNSA.

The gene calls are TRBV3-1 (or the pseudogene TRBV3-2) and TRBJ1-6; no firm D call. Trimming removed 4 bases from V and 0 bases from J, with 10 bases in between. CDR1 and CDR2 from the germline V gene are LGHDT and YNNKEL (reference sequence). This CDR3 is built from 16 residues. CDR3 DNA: TGTGCCAGCAGCCCAGAGAGCTCCTCCTATAATTCACCCCTCCACTTT. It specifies CASSPESSSYNSPLHF.

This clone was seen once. The CDR3 here is CASSPRTSVNEQYF. The CDR3 region has the DNA TGTGCCAGCAGTCCCCGGACTAGCGTGAACGAGCAGTACTTC. The chain has TRBV6-5 and TRBJ2-7; the match to TRBD2 covers 9 bases. V lost 5 bases, J lost 5 bases, and 7 bases stayed unmatched. The CDR3 has 14 amino acids. In germline, CDR1 is MNHEY, CDR2 SVGAGI.

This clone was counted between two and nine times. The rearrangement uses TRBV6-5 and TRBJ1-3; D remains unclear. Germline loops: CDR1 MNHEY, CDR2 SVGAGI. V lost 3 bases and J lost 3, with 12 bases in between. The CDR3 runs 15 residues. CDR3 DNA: TGTGCCAGCAGTTATTACCCGGCGCGTGGAAACACCATATATTTT. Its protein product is CASSYYPARGNTIYF.

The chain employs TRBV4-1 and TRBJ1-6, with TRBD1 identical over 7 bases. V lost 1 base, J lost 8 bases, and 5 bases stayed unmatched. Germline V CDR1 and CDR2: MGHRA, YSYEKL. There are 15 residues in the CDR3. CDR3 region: CASSQADRDYSPLHF. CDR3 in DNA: TGCGCCAGCAGCCAAGCCGACAGGGACTATTCACCCCTCCACTTT.

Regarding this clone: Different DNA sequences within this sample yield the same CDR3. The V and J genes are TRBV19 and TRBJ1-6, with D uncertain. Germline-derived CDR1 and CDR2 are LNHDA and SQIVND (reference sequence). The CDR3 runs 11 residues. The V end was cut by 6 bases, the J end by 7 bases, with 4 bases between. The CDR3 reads CASSGNSPLHF. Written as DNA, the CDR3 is TGTGCCAGTAGCGGAAATTCACCCCTCCACTTT.

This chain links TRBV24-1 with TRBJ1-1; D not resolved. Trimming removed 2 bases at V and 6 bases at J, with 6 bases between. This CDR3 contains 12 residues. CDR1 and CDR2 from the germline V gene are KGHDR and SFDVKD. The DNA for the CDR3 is TGTGCCACCAGTGATTCGGACGCTGAAGCTTTCTTT. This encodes CATSDSDAEAFF.

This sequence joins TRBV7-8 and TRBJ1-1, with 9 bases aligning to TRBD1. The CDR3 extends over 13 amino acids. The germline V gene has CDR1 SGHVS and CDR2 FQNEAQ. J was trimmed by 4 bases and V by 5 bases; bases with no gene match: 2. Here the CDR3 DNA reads TGTGCCAGCAGCCAGACAGGGGGCACTGAAGCTTTCTTT. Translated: CASSQTGGTEAFF.

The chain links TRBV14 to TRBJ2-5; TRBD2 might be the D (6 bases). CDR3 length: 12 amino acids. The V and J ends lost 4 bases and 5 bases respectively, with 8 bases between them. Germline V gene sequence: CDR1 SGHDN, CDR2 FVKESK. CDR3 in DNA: TGTGCCAGCAGCCGGGGAGGTGAGACCCAGTACTTC. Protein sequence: CASSRGGETQYF.

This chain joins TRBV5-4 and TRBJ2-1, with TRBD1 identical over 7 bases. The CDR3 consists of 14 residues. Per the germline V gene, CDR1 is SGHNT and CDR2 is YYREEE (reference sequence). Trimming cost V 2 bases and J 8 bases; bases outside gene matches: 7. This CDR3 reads CASSFLGDRDEQFF. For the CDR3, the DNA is TGTGCCAGCAGCTTCCTCGGAGACAGGGATGAGCAGTTCTTC. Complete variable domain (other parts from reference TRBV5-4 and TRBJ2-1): ETGVTQSPTHLIKTRGQQVTLRCSSQSGHNTVSWYQQALGQGPQFIFQYYREEENGRGNFPPRFSGLQFPNYSSELNVNALELDDSALYLCASSFLGDRDEQFFGPGTRLTVL.

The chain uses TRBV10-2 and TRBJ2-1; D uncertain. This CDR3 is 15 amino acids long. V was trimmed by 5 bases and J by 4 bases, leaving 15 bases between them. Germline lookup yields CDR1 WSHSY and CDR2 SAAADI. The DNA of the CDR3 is TGCGCCAGCAGTCGTACTACTCTCAAATACAATGAGCAGTTCTTC. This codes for CASSRTTLKYNEQFF.

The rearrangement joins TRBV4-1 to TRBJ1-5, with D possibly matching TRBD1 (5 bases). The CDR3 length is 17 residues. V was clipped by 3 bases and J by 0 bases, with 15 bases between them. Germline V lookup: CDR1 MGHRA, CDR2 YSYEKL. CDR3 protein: CASSQERRGDSNQPQHF. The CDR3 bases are TGCGCCAGCAGCCAGGAAAGGAGGGGAGATAGCAATCAGCCCCAGCATTTT.

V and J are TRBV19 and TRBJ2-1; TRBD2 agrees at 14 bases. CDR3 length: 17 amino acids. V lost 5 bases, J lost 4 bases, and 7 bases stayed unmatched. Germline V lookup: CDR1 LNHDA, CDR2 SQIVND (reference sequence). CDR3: CASSAGGLAGDYNEQFF. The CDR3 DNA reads TGTGCCAGTAGTGCGGGGGGACTAGCGGGAGATTACAATGAGCAGTTCTTC.

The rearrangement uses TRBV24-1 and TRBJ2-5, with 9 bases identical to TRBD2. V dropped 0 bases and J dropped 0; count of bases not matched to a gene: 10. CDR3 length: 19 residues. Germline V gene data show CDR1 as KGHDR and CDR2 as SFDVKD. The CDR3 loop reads CATSDLWGSWTSDQETQYF. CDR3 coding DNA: TGTGCCACCAGTGATTTGTGGGGGTCCTGGACTAGCGACCAAGAGACCCAGTACTTC.

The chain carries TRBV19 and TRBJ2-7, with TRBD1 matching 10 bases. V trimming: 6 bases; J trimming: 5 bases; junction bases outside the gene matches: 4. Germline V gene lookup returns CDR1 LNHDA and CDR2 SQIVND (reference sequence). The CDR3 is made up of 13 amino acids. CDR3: CASRGQGVDEQYF. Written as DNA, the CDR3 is TGTGCCAGTAGAGGACAGGGGGTCGACGAGCAGTACTTC.

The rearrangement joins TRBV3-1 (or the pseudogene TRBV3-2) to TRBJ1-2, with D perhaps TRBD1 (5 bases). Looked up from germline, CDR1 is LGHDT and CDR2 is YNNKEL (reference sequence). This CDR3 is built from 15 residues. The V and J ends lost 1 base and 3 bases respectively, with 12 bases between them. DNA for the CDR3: TGTGCCAGCAGCCAAGGTCGAGGGGTGGACTATGGCTACACCTTC. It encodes CASSQGRGVDYGYTF.

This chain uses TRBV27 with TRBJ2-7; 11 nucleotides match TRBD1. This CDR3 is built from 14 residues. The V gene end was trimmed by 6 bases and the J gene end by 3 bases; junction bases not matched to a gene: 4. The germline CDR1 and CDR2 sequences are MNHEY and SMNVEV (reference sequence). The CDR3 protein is CASRRTGGVYEQYF. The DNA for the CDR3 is TGTGCCAGCAGGCGGACAGGGGGCGTCTACGAGCAGTACTTC.

The CDR3 nucleotides are TGTGCCATCAGTGACCTGGACGCCGAACCCATGAACACTGAAGCTTTCTTT. Residues: CAISDLDAEPMNTEAFF. V and J are TRBV10-3 and TRBJ1-1; D remains ambiguous. The ends were cut back, 3 bases at V and 0 bases at J, with 17 bases in the middle. Germline loops: CDR1 ENHRY, CDR2 SYGVKD. The CDR3 sequence is 17 residues long.